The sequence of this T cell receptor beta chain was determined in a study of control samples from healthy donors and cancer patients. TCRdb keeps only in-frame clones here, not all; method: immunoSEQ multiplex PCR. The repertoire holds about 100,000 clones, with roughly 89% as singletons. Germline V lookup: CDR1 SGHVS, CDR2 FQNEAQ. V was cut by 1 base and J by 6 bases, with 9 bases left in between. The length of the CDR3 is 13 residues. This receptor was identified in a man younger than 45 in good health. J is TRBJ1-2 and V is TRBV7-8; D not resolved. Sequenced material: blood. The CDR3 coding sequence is TGTGCCAGCAGCTTAGAACGTCAGCATGGCTACACCTTC. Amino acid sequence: CASSLERQHGYTF.